These 32 T cell receptor beta chains share one sample of origin, sequenced in a study of T cell responses to AZD1222 COVID-19 vaccine. Sequenced by immunoSEQ multiplex PCR; TCRdb stores in-frame clones only, minus some. In the table there are tens of thousands of clones, around 84% of which are singletons. Specimen: peripheral blood, collected on day 0 of AZD1222 vaccination. The receptors were sampled from an adult in good health.

The chain is built from TRBV2 and TRBJ2-1, with a tentative D call TRBD2 (6 bases). The ends were cut back, 5 bases at V and 6 bases at J, with 11 bases in the middle. This CDR3 is 13 amino acids long. Germline V lookup: CDR1 SNHLY, CDR2 FYNNEI. CDR3 nucleotides: TGTGCCAGCAGTCAGACTAGGGGCAATGAGCAGTTCTTC. Its protein product is CASSQTRGNEQFF.

V gene TRBV5-5 combines with J gene TRBJ1-2; possible D gene TRBD1, 5 bases. The CDR3 runs to 14 residues. The germline V and J ends were trimmed by 0 bases and 4 bases, with 10 bases remaining between them. From germline, CDR1 is SGHKS and CDR2 YYEKEE (reference sequence). DNA for the CDR3: TGTGCCAGCAGCTTGGAGTTAGGGGCCTATGGCTACACCTTC. Amino acid sequence: CASSLELGAYGYTF.

This chain joins TRBV6-5 and TRBJ1-2, with TRBD1 as a possible D gene (6 bases). With 0 bases removed from V and 7 bases from J, the gap between germline ends came to 15 bases. Germline V gene data show CDR1 as MNHEY and CDR2 as SVGAGI. The CDR3 extends over 15 amino acids. The DNA of the CDR3 is TGTGCCAGCAGTTACTCGACCGGGGGCGTAACTGGCTACACCTTC. This codes for CASSYSTGGVTGYTF.

The chain uses TRBV14 and TRBJ2-4; 7 bases map to TRBD2. The germline V gene has CDR1 SGHDN and CDR2 FVKESK. Germline trimming cut 0 bases from V and 8 bases from J; bases unmatched to any gene: 1. There are 13 residues in the CDR3. The CDR3 sequence is CASSQEGRDIQYF. CDR3 sequence (DNA): TGTGCCAGCAGCCAAGAAGGGAGGGACATTCAGTACTTC.

The genes are TRBV4-1 and TRBJ1-5; D gene uncertain. CDR3 length: 16 residues. V was cut by 0 bases and J by 4 bases, with 13 bases left in between. Germline V CDR1 and CDR2: MGHRA, YSYEKL. The CDR3 DNA reads as TGCGCCAGCAGCCAAGAGAGGATGGGTTGGAATCAGCCCCAGCATTTT. Its protein is CASSQERMGWNQPQHF.

This chain joins TRBV5-1 and TRBJ1-2; D unresolved. The CDR3 loop spans 15 amino acids. Per the germline V gene, CDR1 is SGHRS and CDR2 is YFSETQ. Trimming stripped 4 bases from V and 0 bases from J, with 13 bases between. CDR3 coding DNA: TGCGCCAGCAGCCCCTCTCCGGGTTCTAACTATGGCTACACCTTC. Its translation: CASSPSPGSNYGYTF. The entire variable domain, with the rest obtained from reference TRBV5-1 and TRBJ1-2, is as follows: KAGVTQTPRYLIKTRGQQVTLSCSPISGHRSVSWYQQTPGQGLQFLFEYFSETQRNKGNFPGRFSGRQFSNSRSEMNVSTLELGDSALYLCASSPSPGSNYGYTFGSGTRLTVV.

The V call is TRBV4-2, the J call TRBJ2-1; TRBD2 matches at 14 bases. This CDR3 contains 21 residues. J gave up 8 bases and V 0 bases, and 18 bases lay outside the gene matches. Per germline, CDR1 LGHNA and CDR2 YNFKEQ. For the CDR3, the DNA is TGTGCCAGCAGCCAAGATAGAGGGGTCACAGGACTAGCGGGGGGAAGGGATGAGCAGTTCTTC. Protein sequence: CASSQDRGVTGLAGGRDEQFF.

The chain employs TRBV5-1 and TRBJ2-7, with 8 bases that match TRBD1. The CDR3 has 15 amino acids. Germline assignment: CDR1 SGHRS and CDR2 YFSETQ. V lost 4 bases and J lost 5; bases outside the gene matches: 11. The CDR3 protein is CASSGWTGLGDEQYF. The DNA for the CDR3 is TGCGCCAGCAGCGGCTGGACAGGGCTAGGAGACGAGCAGTACTTC. Complete variable domain (other parts from reference TRBV5-1 and TRBJ2-7): KAGVTQTPRYLIKTRGQQVTLSCSPISGHRSVSWYQQTPGQGLQFLFEYFSETQRNKGNFPGRFSGRQFSNSRSEMNVSTLELGDSALYLCASSGWTGLGDEQYFGPGTRLTVT.

The chain has TRBV4-2 and TRBJ2-7; maybe TRBD1 (6 bases). The V and J ends lost 1 base and 2 bases respectively, with 15 bases between them. This CDR3 region has 16 residues. Germline V gives CDR1 LGHNA, CDR2 YNFKEQ. This CDR3 is CASSQVPGQPPYEQYF. CDR3 nucleotides: TGTGCCAGCAGCCAAGTCCCGGGACAACCACCCTACGAGCAGTACTTC.

This chain uses TRBV3-1 (or the pseudogene TRBV3-2) with TRBJ2-5; D is uncertain. Trimming shortened V by 1 base and J by 1 base, and 10 bases separated the two germline ends. The CDR3 extends over 15 amino acids. From germline, CDR1 is LGHDT and CDR2 YNNKEL (reference sequence). The CDR3 DNA sequence: TGTGCCAGCAGCCAAGTTTCTCTTAGCCAAGAGACCCAGTACTTC. Its translation: CASSQVSLSQETQYF.

This clone was seen a handful of times. This rearrangement joins TRBV19 to TRBJ1-5; 8 nucleotides align to TRBD1. Trimming cost V 2 bases and J 5 bases; bases outside gene matches: 5. This CDR3 spans 15 amino acids. CDR1 and CDR2 from the germline V gene are LNHDA and SQIVND (reference sequence). The CDR3 coding sequence is TGTGCCAGTAGTATAAGTCCAGGGGGCCATCAGCCCCAGCATTTT. Residues: CASSISPGGHQPQHF.

This clone appeared a few times. V usage is TRBV27 and J usage is TRBJ1-2, with D possibly TRBD1 on 6 matching bases. V lost 6 bases, J lost 4 bases, and 18 bases lay in between. The CDR3 spans 15 residues. CDR1 is MNHEY and CDR2 is SMNVEV in the germline V gene (reference sequence). CDR3 amino acids: CASSLTGPHLYGYTF. CDR3 DNA sequence: TGTGCCAGCAGCCTGACAGGCCCTCACCTCTATGGCTACACCTTC.

This clone has only one observation. The rearrangement joins TRBV6-5 to TRBJ2-1; D is perhaps TRBD2 (7 bases). Germline V gene data show CDR1 as MNHEY and CDR2 as SVGAGI. There are 13 residues in the CDR3. V dropped 2 bases and J dropped 8 bases, with 10 bases sitting between them. The chain's CDR3 is CASSYGGADEQFF. CDR3 coding DNA: TGTGCCAGCAGTTACGGGGGGGCCGATGAGCAGTTCTTC.

This chain joins TRBV5-1 and TRBJ2-7; tentatively, D is TRBD1 (5 bases). CDR1 SGHRS and CDR2 YFSETQ come from the germline V gene. The CDR3 has 14 amino acids. The V and J ends lost 7 bases and 0 bases respectively, with 14 bases between them. The CDR3 nucleotides read TGCGCCAGCCGTGGATTAGGGGACTCCTACGAGCAGTACTTC. Translated: CASRGLGDSYEQYF.

CDR3 in amino acids: CASKGGEAYEQYF. CDR3 bases: TGTGCCAGCAAGGGAGGGGAGGCCTACGAGCAGTACTTC. This chain links TRBV6-5 with TRBJ2-7; 7 bases map to TRBD2. The CDR3 contains 13 residues. Trimming removed 7 bases from V and 2 bases from J; junction bases left unmatched: 5. In germline, CDR1 is MNHEY, CDR2 SVGAGI.

The chain carries TRBV6-6 and TRBJ1-5, with D uncertain. This CDR3 is 11 amino acids long. Looked up from germline, CDR1 is MNHNY and CDR2 is SVGAGI (reference sequence). V was shortened by 8 bases and J by 6 bases, with 8 bases between the two germline ends. The CDR3 spells CASSASQPQHF. The DNA of the CDR3 is TGTGCCAGCTCGGCGAGTCAGCCCCAGCATTTT.

This rearrangement joins TRBV2 to TRBJ1-4; no definite D call. Germline V CDR1 and CDR2: SNHLY, FYNNEI. The germline V and J ends were trimmed by 5 bases and 7 bases, with 14 bases remaining between them. The CDR3 covers 14 residues. CDR3 sequence reads: CASSRTPRGEKLFF. CDR3 DNA sequence: TGTGCCAGCAGTCGGACCCCGAGAGGTGAAAAACTGTTTTTT.

The V and J genes are TRBV5-4 and TRBJ2-5, with D perhaps given as TRBD1 or TRBD2 (5 bases each). Deletions cut 6 bases from V and 2 bases from J, with 17 bases between. Germline CDR1 SGHNT, CDR2 YYREEE (reference sequence). This CDR3 has 15 amino acids. This CDR3 reads CASTKGRSTQETQYF. The CDR3 DNA reads TGTGCCAGCACCAAGGGACGATCAACACAAGAGACCCAGTACTTC.

The gene calls are TRBV28 and TRBJ2-7, with D possibly matching TRBD2 (5 bases). CDR1 and CDR2 from the germline V gene are MDHEN and SYDVKM. The length of the CDR3 is 12 residues. V was trimmed by 3 bases and J by 6 bases, leaving 9 bases between them. Here the CDR3 reads CASSLAEGEQYF. As DNA, the CDR3 is TGTGCCAGCAGTTTGGCCGAGGGCGAGCAGTACTTC.

The chain couples TRBV4-2 to TRBJ1-2; TRBD1 matches at 7 bases. Per the germline V gene, CDR1 is LGHNA and CDR2 is YNFKEQ. V lost 2 bases, J lost 7 bases, and 13 bases stayed unmatched. The CDR3 is 16 amino acids. The CDR3: CASSQNTGARTSGYTF. In DNA form, the CDR3 reads TGTGCCAGCAGCCAAAATACAGGGGCTCGAACTAGTGGCTACACCTTC.

This chain joins TRBV28 and TRBJ2-3; TRBD1 agrees at 7 bases. V shed 4 bases and J 2 bases; nucleotides not matched to a gene: 9. Germline CDR1 reads MDHEN; CDR2 reads SYDVKM. The CDR3 is 16 residues long. CDR3 amino acids: CASSSTTGQITDTQYF. CDR3 nucleotide sequence: TGTGCCAGCAGTTCCACCACGGGACAGATCACAGATACGCAGTATTTT.

V gene TRBV5-8 combines with J gene TRBJ1-5; 9 bases match TRBD1. The CDR3 spans 15 residues. The V segment lost 0 bases and the J segment 7 bases; nucleotides outside the gene matches: 5. CDR1 is SGHTS and CDR2 is YDEGEE in the germline V gene. The CDR3 sequence is CASSLGDRVGQPQHF. CDR3 in DNA: TGTGCCAGCAGCTTGGGGGACAGGGTGGGACAGCCCCAGCATTTT.

The chain employs TRBV19 and TRBJ1-2, with a possible D match to TRBD1 (6 bases). The V end was cut by 4 bases, the J end by 5 bases, with 11 bases between. The CDR3 loop spans 13 amino acids. Germline V gene data show CDR1 as LNHDA and CDR2 as SQIVND (reference sequence). This CDR3 is CASSTPTGYGYTF. Written as DNA, the CDR3 is TGTGCCAGTAGTACACCGACAGGATATGGCTACACCTTC.

The V and J genes are TRBV29-1 and TRBJ1-5, with no clear D. The CDR3 spans 13 residues. V lost 4 bases to trimming and J lost 6 bases, with 13 bases between them. Germline V gene lookup returns CDR1 SQVTM and CDR2 ANQGSEA. The DNA of the CDR3 is TGCAGCGTTGCCGGGTCCTTCGGTCAGCCCCAGCATTTT. Translated, it gives CSVAGSFGQPQHF.

This chain joins TRBV7-6 and TRBJ1-2; 8 positions agree with TRBD1. CDR1 is SGHVS and CDR2 is FNYEAQ in the germline V gene. The J segment lost 4 bases and the V segment lost 1 base, leaving 5 bases of the junction unmatched. The CDR3 covers 15 residues. The CDR3 spells CASSLVDGQGYGYTF. CDR3 nucleotides: TGTGCCAGCAGCTTAGTAGACGGACAGGGCTATGGCTACACCTTC.

The gene calls are TRBV10-3 and TRBJ1-1; TRBD1 aligns across 9 bases. The CDR3 is 15 amino acids. V gave up 5 bases and J gave up 3 bases; unmatched junction bases: 7. Germline V gene lookup returns CDR1 ENHRY and CDR2 SYGVKD. The CDR3 reads CAISTNRGRYTEAFF. In DNA form, the CDR3 reads TGTGCCATCAGTACGAACAGGGGGCGTTACACTGAAGCTTTCTTT.

V and J are TRBV5-4 and TRBJ2-5; the D call may be TRBD1 or TRBD2 (5 bases each). V lost 3 bases and J 5 bases, leaving 11 bases between the germline ends. Germline CDR1 SGHNT, CDR2 YYREEE (reference sequence). The CDR3 is 13 amino acids. The CDR3 spells CASSSDTRETQYF. The CDR3 coding sequence is TGTGCCAGCAGCTCGGACACTAGGGAGACCCAGTACTTC.

As to this clone: This same CDR3 is encoded by further DNA sequences in the sample. This chain connects TRBV6-2 or TRBV6-3 to TRBJ1-6; no reliable D call. The germline gives CDR1 MNHEY, CDR2 SVGEGT. Trimming left V 3 bases short and J 9 bases short, with 12 bases between. This CDR3 contains 14 residues. This chain's CDR3 is CASSYSGGGSPLHF. Written as DNA, the CDR3 is TGTGCCAGCAGTTATTCGGGAGGCGGTTCACCCCTCCACTTT.

The chain joins TRBV5-1 to TRBJ1-4; the match to TRBD1 covers 7 bases. V was clipped by 4 bases and J by 11 bases; unmatched bases: 14. There are 15 residues in the CDR3. Germline V gene sequence: CDR1 SGHRS, CDR2 YFSETQ. The CDR3 loop is CASSPRDRLFDKLFF. As DNA, the CDR3 is TGCGCCAGCAGCCCCCGGGACAGACTTTTTGACAAACTGTTTTTT.

This chain joins TRBV5-1 and TRBJ2-1; 7 positions agree with TRBD1. Germline V CDR1 and CDR2: SGHRS, YFSETQ. The length of the CDR3 is 14 residues. Trimming took 4 bases from V and 0 from J; bases not matched to a gene: 1. CDR3 amino acids: CASSAGGSYNEQFF. The CDR3 DNA is TGCGCCAGCAGCGCAGGGGGCTCCTACAATGAGCAGTTCTTC. The full variable domain, rest sourced from reference TRBV5-1 and TRBJ2-1, is KAGVTQTPRYLIKTRGQQVTLSCSPISGHRSVSWYQQTPGQGLQFLFEYFSETQRNKGNFPGRFSGRQFSNSRSEMNVSTLELGDSALYLCASSAGGSYNEQFFGPGTRLTVL.

The V call is TRBV5-1, the J call TRBJ2-7; 10 bases fit TRBD1. Germline V lookup: CDR1 SGHRS, CDR2 YFSETQ. The V and J ends lost 4 bases and 7 bases, in that order; junction bases with no gene match: 14. The CDR3 totals 16 residues. The CDR3 is CASSPGPGTGAREQYF. The CDR3 DNA reads as TGCGCCAGCAGCCCTGGCCCCGGGACAGGGGCGCGGGAGCAGTACTTC.

CDR3 DNA sequence: TGTGCCAGCAGTAAACGGACTAGCACAGATACGCAGTATTTT. Its translation: CASSKRTSTDTQYF. V is TRBV2 and J is TRBJ2-3, with D perhaps matching TRBD2 (5 bases). V lost 5 bases to trimming and J lost 0 bases, with 9 bases between them. CDR1 and CDR2 from the germline V gene are SNHLY and FYNNEI. This CDR3 has 14 amino acids. Looking up the rest from reference TRBV2 and TRBJ2-3 gives the full variable domain: EPEVTQTPSHQVTQMGQEVILRCVPISNHLYFYWYRQILGQKVEFLVSFYNNEISEKSEIFDDQFSVERPDGSNFTLKIRSTKLEDSAMYFCASSKRTSTDTQYFGPGTRLTVL.